This T cell receptor beta chain emerged from a study of T cells in Graves' hyperthyroidism and ophthalmopathy. Study conclusions and caveats: Ophthalmopathy was distinguished from stable hyperthyroidism by 13 V-J signatures. Most thyroid clonotypes expanded above 0.001 were also detected in blood. The model made its ophthalmopathy prediction, and onset followed a median about 6 months later.

TCR beta CDR3 regions were amplified from RNA transcripts. An initial round of RT-PCR targeting the TCR CDR3 relied on the HTBI primer set. In TCRdb, the multiplex PCR reads were re-called with MiXCR into one record per CDR3 protein. In the table there are around 690,000 distinct CDR3 sequences, roughly 17% of which are singletons. Used for diagnoses were clinical symptoms, serum thyroxine and TRAb, thyroid ultrasound and orbital computed tomography. This clonotype showed up just a few times. Its target is not known. This CDR3 is built from 13 residues. Trimming removed 4 bases from V and 8 bases from J, with 14 bases in between. Germline CDR1 is ENHRY and CDR2 is SYGVKD.

The origin of this receptor is a man in his fifties with Graves' hyperthyroidism. Sequences were obtained from blood. The chain joins TRBV10-3 to TRBJ1-2, with unresolved D. The CDR3 spells CAISGYLGWGYTF. The CDR3 region has the DNA TGTGCCATCAGTGGGTATCTGGGGTGGGGCTACACCTTC.